This T cell receptor (beta chain) was recorded in a study of CXCR3-negative and CXCR3-positive naive CD8 T cells. The study made its TRB cDNA libraries by 5' RACE, adding UMI labels. One entry per CDR3 protein, without DNA, is what TCRdb gives after re-calling the 5' RACE reads. The table for this sample gives around 61,000 distinct CDR3 sequences. This CDR3 is built from 15 residues. Germline values: CDR1 MDHEN, CDR2 SYDVKM. Worth noting for this clonotype: Its antigen is still unknown.

Overall study results and limits: Researchers report that CXCR3-positive naive cells carry more hydrophobic TRB CDR3s than CXCR3-negative naive cells.

The clonotype originates from a human donor in good health. Some clones in this sample may be carry-over from other donors' samples. This chain joins TRBV28 and TRBJ2-5; absent DNA, TCRdb's TRBD2 call cannot be checked. The material sequenced was naive CXCR3+ CD8+ T cells from blood. Subset described: CD45RO-CCR7+CD27+CD95- naive CD8+ T cells expressing CXCR3 (TNR3+). This chain's CDR3 is CASSQLAGGEETQYF.